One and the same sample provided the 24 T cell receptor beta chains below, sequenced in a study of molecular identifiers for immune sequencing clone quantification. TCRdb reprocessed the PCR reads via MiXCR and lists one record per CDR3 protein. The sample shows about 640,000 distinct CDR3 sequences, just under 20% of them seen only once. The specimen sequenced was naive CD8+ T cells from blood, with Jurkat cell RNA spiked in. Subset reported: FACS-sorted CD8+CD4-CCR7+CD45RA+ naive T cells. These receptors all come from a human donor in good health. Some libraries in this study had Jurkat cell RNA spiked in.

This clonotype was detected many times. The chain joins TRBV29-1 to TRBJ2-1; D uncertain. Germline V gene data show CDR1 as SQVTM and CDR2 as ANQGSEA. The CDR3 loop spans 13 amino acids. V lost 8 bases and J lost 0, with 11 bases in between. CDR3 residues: CSIKEFSYNEQFF. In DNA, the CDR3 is TGCAGCATCAAAGAGTTCTCCTACAATGAGCAGTTCTTC.

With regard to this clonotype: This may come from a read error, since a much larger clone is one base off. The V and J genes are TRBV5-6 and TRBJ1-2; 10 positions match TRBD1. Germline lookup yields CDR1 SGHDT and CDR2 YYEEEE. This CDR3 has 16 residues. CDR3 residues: CASSLPAGTGVIGYAF. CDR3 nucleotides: TGTGCCAGCAGCTTGCCTGCCGGGACAGGGGTTATTGGCTACGCCTTC. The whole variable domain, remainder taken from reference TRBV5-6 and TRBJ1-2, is DAGVTQSPTHLIKTRGQQVTLRCSPKSGHDTVSWYQQALGQGPQFIFQYYEEEERQRGNFPDRFSGHQFPNYSSELNVNALLLGDSALYLCASSLPAGTGVIGYAFGSGTRLTVV.

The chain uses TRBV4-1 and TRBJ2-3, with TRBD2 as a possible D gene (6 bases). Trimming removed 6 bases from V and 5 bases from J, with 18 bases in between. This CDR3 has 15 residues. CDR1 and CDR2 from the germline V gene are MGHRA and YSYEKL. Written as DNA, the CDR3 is TGCGCCAGCAGTGGTTTAACGGGAGTCGGAGATACGCAGTATTTT. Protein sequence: CASSGLTGVGDTQYF.

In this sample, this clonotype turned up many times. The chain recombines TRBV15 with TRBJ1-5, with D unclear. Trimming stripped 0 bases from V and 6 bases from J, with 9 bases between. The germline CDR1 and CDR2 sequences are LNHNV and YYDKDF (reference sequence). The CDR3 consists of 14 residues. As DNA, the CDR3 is TGTGCCACCAGCAGAGATCTAATTGGTCAGCCCCAGCATTTT. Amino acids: CATSRDLIGQPQHF.

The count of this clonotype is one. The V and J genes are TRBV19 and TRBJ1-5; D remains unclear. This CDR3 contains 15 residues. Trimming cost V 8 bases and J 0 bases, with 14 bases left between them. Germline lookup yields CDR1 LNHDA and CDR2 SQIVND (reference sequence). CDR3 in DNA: TGTGCCAGTGTTCCCGACGGGTATAGCAATCAGCCCCAGCATTTT. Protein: CASVPDGYSNQPQHF.

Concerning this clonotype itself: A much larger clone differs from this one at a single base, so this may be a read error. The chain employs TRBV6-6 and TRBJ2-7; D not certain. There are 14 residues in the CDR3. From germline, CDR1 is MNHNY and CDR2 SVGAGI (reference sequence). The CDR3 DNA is TGTGCCAGCAGTTACGCCGGGCCTCCCTACGGGCAGTACTTC. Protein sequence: CASSYAGPPYGQYF.

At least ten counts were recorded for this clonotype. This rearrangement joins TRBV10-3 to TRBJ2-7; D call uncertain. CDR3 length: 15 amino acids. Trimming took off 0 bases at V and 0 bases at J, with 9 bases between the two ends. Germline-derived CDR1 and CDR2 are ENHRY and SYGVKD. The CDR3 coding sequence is TGTGCCATCAGTGAGTCCGGGCCCAGCTCCTACGAGCAGTACTTC. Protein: CAISESGPSSYEQYF.

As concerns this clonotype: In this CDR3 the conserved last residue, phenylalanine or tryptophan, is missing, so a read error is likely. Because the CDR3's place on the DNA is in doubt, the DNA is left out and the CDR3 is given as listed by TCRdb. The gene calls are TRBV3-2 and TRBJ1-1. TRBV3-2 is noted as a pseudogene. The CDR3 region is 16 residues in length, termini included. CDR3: CASSQDLRGEYTEAFY.

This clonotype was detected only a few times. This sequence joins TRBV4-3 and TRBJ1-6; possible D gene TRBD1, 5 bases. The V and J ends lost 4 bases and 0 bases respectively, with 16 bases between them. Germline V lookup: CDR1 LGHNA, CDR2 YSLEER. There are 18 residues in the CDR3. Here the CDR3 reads CASSRTTGPSSYNSPLHF. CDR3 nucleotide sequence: TGCGCCAGCAGCCGGACCACGGGGCCTAGCTCCTATAATTCACCCCTCCACTTT.

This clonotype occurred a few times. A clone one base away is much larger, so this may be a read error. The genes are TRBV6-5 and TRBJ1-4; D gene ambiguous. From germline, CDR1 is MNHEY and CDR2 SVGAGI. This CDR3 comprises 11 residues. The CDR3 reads CACSYNEKLFF. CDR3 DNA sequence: TGTGCCTGCAGTTACAATGAAAAACTGTTTTTT.

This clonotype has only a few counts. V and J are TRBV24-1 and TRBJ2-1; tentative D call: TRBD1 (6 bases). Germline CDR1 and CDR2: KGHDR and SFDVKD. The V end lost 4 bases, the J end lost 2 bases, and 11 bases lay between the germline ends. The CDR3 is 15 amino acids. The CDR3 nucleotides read TGTGCCACCAGTGACCGTAGACAGGCCTACAATGAGCAGTTCTTC. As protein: CATSDRRQAYNEQFF.

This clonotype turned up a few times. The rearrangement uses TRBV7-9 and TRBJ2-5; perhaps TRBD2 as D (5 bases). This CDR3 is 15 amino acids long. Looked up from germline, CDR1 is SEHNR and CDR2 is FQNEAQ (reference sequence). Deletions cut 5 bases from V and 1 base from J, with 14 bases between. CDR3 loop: CASSPTRAPQETQYF. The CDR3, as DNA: TGTGCCAGCAGCCCAACTAGGGCCCCCCAAGAGACCCAGTACTTC.

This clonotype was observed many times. The CDR3 DNA sequence: TGTGCCAGTAGATTAGCGGGAGGGTCCTACAATGAGCAGTTCTTC. It encodes CASRLAGGSYNEQFF. The chain combines TRBV19 with TRBJ2-1, with 11 bases that match TRBD2. Germline assignment: CDR1 LNHDA and CDR2 SQIVND (reference sequence). Unmatched junction bases numbered 2, after V lost 6 bases and J lost 1 base. The CDR3 runs 15 residues.

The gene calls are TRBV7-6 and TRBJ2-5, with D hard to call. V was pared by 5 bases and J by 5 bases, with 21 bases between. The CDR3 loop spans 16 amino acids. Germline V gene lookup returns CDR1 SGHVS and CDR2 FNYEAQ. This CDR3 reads CASSPNLDAVVETQYF. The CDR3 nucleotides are TGTGCCAGCAGCCCTAATTTGGACGCGGTAGTGGAGACCCAGTACTTC.

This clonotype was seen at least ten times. CDR3 in DNA: TGCGCCAGCAGCCAAGATTGGGGGGCGCGGGGCTTGGACACTGAAGCTTTCTTT. Its translation is CASSQDWGARGLDTEAFF. The chain uses TRBV4-3 and TRBJ1-1, with D tentatively TRBD1 (6 bases). The CDR3 is 18 amino acids. Trimming shortened V by 0 bases and J by 3 bases, and 20 bases separated the two germline ends. CDR1 and CDR2 from the germline V gene are LGHNA and YSLEER.

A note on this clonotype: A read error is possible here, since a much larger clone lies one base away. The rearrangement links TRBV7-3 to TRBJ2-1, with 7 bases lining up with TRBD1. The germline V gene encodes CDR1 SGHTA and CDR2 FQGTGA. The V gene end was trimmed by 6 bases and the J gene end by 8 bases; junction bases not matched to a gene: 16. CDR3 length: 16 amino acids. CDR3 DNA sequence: TGTGCCAGCAGGTCAACAGGGGCCGGCGAGAACGATGAGCAGTTCTTC. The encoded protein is CASRSTGAGENDEQFF. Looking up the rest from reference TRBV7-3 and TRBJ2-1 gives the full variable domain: GAGVSQTPSNKVTEKGKYVELRCDPISGHTALYWYRQSLGQGPEFLIYFQGTGAADDSGLPNDRFFAVRPEGSVSTLKIQRTERGDSAVYLCASRSTGAGENDEQFFGPGTRLTVL.

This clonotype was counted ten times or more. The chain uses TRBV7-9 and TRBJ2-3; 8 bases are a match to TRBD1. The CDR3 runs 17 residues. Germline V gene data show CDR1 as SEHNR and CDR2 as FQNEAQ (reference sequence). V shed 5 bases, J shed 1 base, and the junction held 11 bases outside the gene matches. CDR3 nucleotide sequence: TGTGCCAGCAGCCGATCTCCCTCGGGACAGGGCACAGATACGCAGTATTTT. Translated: CASSRSPSGQGTDTQYF.

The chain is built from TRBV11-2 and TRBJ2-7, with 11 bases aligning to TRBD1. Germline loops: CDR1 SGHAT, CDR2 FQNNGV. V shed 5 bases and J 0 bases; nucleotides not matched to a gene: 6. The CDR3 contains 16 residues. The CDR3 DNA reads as TGTGCCAGCAGCATCCTCGGACAGGGGGCCTCCTACGAGCAGTACTTC. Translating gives CASSILGQGASYEQYF.

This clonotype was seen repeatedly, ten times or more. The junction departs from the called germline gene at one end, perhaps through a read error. The CDR3 DNA follows: TGCAGCGTCGAAGGGACAGGGGGTGACTATGGCTACACCTTC. It encodes CSVEGTGGDYGYTF. The chain joins TRBV29-1 to TRBJ1-2; 11 nucleotides match TRBD1. Germline V gives CDR1 SQVTM, CDR2 ANQGSEA. The CDR3 extends over 14 amino acids.

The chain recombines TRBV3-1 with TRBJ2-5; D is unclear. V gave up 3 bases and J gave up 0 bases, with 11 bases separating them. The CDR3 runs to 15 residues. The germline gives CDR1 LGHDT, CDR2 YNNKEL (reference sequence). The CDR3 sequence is CASSHRSEYQETQYF. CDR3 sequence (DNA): TGTGCCAGCAGCCACAGATCTGAGTACCAAGAGACCCAGTACTTC.

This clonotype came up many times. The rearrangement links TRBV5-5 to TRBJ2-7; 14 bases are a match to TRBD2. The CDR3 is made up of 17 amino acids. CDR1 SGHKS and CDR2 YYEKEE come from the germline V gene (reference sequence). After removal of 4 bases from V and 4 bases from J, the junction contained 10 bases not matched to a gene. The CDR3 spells CASSIAPGTSGGYEQYF. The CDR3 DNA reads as TGTGCCAGCAGCATAGCACCCGGGACTAGCGGGGGTTACGAGCAGTACTTC.

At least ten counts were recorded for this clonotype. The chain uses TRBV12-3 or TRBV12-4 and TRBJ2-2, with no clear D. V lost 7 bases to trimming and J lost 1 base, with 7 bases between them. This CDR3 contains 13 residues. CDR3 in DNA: TGTGCCAGCACTCCAGGGAACACCGGGGAGCTGTTTTTT. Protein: CASTPGNTGELFF.

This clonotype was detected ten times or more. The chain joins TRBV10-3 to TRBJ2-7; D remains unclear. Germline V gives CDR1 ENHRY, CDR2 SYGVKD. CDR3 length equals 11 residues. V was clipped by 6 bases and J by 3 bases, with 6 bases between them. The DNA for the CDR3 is TGTGCCATCAGAGAAAGCTACGAGCAGTACTTC. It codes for CAIRESYEQYF.

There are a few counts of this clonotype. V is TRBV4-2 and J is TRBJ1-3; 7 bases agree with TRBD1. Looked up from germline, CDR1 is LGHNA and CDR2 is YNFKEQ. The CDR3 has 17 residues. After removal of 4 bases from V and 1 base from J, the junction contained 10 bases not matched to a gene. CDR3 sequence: CASSPRTGRESGNTIYF. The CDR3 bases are TGTGCCAGCAGCCCCAGGACAGGAAGGGAGTCTGGAAACACCATATATTTT.